This entry features one T cell receptor beta chain sequence. Antigen specificity is unknown. The V and J ends lost 4 bases and 7 bases respectively, with 17 bases between them. Germline V lookup: CDR1 KGHSH, CDR2 LQKENI. The CDR3 totals 15 residues. Measured with immunoSEQ multiplex PCR; TCRdb has only the in-frame clones, and not every one. Counted here are over 950,000 clones, approximately 80% occurring once; the ten biggest clones make up about 0.94%. The entry originates in a study of shared clonotypes between healthy human individuals. Regarding the study as a whole: Unshared clonotypes carried lower generation probabilities than those common to all four donors.

The sequence was collected from a man between 18 and 29 years old in good health. Some clones in this sample may be carry-over from other donors' samples. V and J are TRBV18 and TRBJ1-5; perhaps TRBD1 as D (5 bases). Material: memory CD4+ T cells from PBMCs. Subset defined: CD45RA-negative fraction. The CDR3, as DNA: TGTGCCAGCTCACAGCACACGGGGCTTGGACAGCCCCAGCATTTT. Residues: CASSQHTGLGQPQHF. The variable domain in full, with the rest retrieved from reference TRBV18 and TRBJ1-5, is NAGVMQNPRHLVRRRGQEARLRCSPMKGHSHVYWYRQLPEEGLKFMVYLQKENIIDESGMPKERFSAEFPKEGPSILRIQQVVRGDSAAYFCASSQHTGLGQPQHFGDGTRLSIL.